The 15 T cell receptor beta chains given below trace back to one sample, sequenced in a study of cytomegalovirus exposure and HLA in healthy donors. Sequencing was performed with immunoSEQ multiplex PCR; in TCRdb, only in-frame clones are kept and a portion is missing. This sample has about 120,000 clones; about 85% occur once, and the top ten carry 2.1%. The specimen was PBMCs. Receptor source: a woman younger than 45 in good health and CMV-seronegative.

The chain employs TRBV4-2 and TRBJ1-1, with D perhaps TRBD1 (5 bases). Germline V lookup: CDR1 LGHNA, CDR2 YNFKEQ. With 0 bases removed from V and 1 base from J, the gap between germline ends came to 15 bases. This CDR3 has 17 residues. CDR3 sequence reads: CASSQDLGGSGNTEAFF. CDR3 DNA sequence: TGTGCCAGCAGCCAAGATCTGGGGGGAAGTGGGAACACTGAAGCTTTCTTT.

V and J are TRBV4-1 and TRBJ2-7; the D is unclear. Trimming left V 0 bases short and J 5 bases short, with 14 bases between. Looked up from germline, CDR1 is MGHRA and CDR2 is YSYEKL. The CDR3 runs 15 residues. CDR3 in DNA: TGCGCCAGCAGCCAAGAGCCAGGCCCGCCGGACGAGCAGTACTTC. Its translation: CASSQEPGPPDEQYF.

This clone was recorded once. The chain employs TRBV6-5 and TRBJ1-2; 7 nucleotides agree with TRBD1. J was trimmed by 3 bases and V by 1 base; bases with no gene match: 5. The CDR3 loop spans 15 amino acids. Germline V gene sequence: CDR1 MNHEY, CDR2 SVGAGI. This chain's CDR3 is CASSYLKGADYGYTF. CDR3 coding DNA: TGTGCCAGCAGTTACTTGAAGGGGGCGGACTATGGCTACACCTTC.

V usage is TRBV2 and J usage is TRBJ1-4, with 7 positions matching TRBD1. The V gene end was trimmed by 6 bases and the J gene end by 3 bases; junction bases not matched to a gene: 4. This CDR3 region has 14 residues. CDR1 is SNHLY, CDR2 FYNNEI, per germline. In DNA, the CDR3 is TGTGCCAGCAGAAAGGGACAGTCTAATGAAAAACTGTTTTTT. It codes for CASRKGQSNEKLFF.

J is TRBJ1-5 and V is TRBV6-5, with 11 bases fitting TRBD1. V was clipped by 2 bases and J by 4 bases; unmatched bases: 1. The CDR3 runs 15 residues. Germline V gene lookup returns CDR1 MNHEY and CDR2 SVGAGI. CDR3 in DNA: TGTGCCAGCAGTTACGGACAGGGGGCGAATCAGCCCCAGCATTTT. The encoded protein is CASSYGQGANQPQHF.

The count of this clone is one. The chain uses TRBV6-5 and TRBJ1-2, with D unclear. Looked up from germline, CDR1 is MNHEY and CDR2 is SVGAGI. Trimming took off 6 bases at V and 4 bases at J, with 15 bases between the two ends. This CDR3 has 14 amino acids. The CDR3 here is CASSQRQASYGYTF. CDR3 coding DNA: TGTGCCAGCAGCCAACGACAAGCCTCCTATGGCTACACCTTC.

The CDR3 protein is CASSTPGGQETQYF. CDR3 sequence (DNA): TGTGCCAGCAGCACCCCGGGGGGCCAAGAGACCCAGTACTTC. The chain carries TRBV9 and TRBJ2-5, with 7 bases matching TRBD2. This CDR3 has 14 residues. V was clipped by 4 bases and J by 1 base; unmatched bases: 4. Germline CDR1 SGDLS, CDR2 YYNGEE.

J is TRBJ1-5 and V is TRBV30, with 8 bases lining up with TRBD1. Germline-derived CDR1 and CDR2 are GTSNPN and SVGIG (reference sequence). V was pared by 0 bases and J by 5 bases, with 15 bases of the junction left unmatched. CDR3 length: 18 residues. The CDR3 DNA reads as TGTGCCTGGAGTGTCGGATTCTCAGGGACAGGTCCCCATCAGCCCCAGCATTTT. Protein sequence: CAWSVGFSGTGPHQPQHF.

The chain employs TRBV27 and TRBJ2-3, with unresolved D. The CDR3 is 13 residues long. V was pared by 0 bases and J by 8 bases, with 9 bases between. Germline V gene sequence: CDR1 MNHEY, CDR2 SMNVEV (reference sequence). The CDR3: CASSLSAPLTQYF. CDR3 nucleotide sequence: TGTGCCAGCAGTTTATCGGCCCCTCTTACGCAGTATTTT.

This clone was observed a few times. The V gene is TRBV5-8, the J gene TRBJ1-5; 8 bases match TRBD1. Trimming at V came to 2 bases and at J to 6 bases, leaving 7 bases not matched to a gene. Germline CDR1 is SGHTS and CDR2 is YDEGEE. The CDR3 consists of 15 residues. The CDR3 nucleotides are TGTGCCAGCAGCTTCGGACAGGGTCGGCCTCAGCCCCAGCATTTT. It encodes CASSFGQGRPQPQHF. Combining the CDR3 with reference TRBV5-8 and TRBJ1-5 gives the whole variable domain EAGVTQSPTHLIKTRGQQATLRCSPISGHTSVYWYQQALGLGLQFLLWYDEGEERNRGNFPPRFSGRQFPNYSSELNVNALELEDSALYLCASSFGQGRPQPQHFGDGTRLSIL.

The V call is TRBV29-1, the J call TRBJ2-7, with 7 bases lining up with TRBD1. The CDR3 is made up of 13 amino acids. The germline V gene encodes CDR1 SQVTM and CDR2 ANQGSEA. V gave up 4 bases and J gave up 6 bases; unmatched junction bases: 9. This CDR3 reads CSVGSGRGLEQYF. Here the CDR3 DNA reads TGCAGCGTTGGATCGGGAAGGGGGCTCGAGCAGTACTTC.

The V call is TRBV18, the J call TRBJ1-4; 8 bases line up with TRBD1. V was clipped by 2 bases and J by 13 bases; unmatched bases: 6. Germline CDR1 reads KGHSH; CDR2 reads LQKENI. This CDR3 has 13 residues. The CDR3 sequence: CASSPDRGGRLFF. CDR3 nucleotides: TGTGCCAGCTCACCAGACAGGGGAGGGCGACTGTTTTTT.

This clone was detected once. This chain uses TRBV11-1 with TRBJ2-1; possible D gene TRBD2, 6 bases. The germline gives CDR1 SGHAT, CDR2 FQDESV (reference sequence). The CDR3 has 15 residues. V was cut by 4 bases and J by 4 bases, with 14 bases left in between. CDR3 in amino acids: CASSSGVVGYNEQFF. CDR3 nucleotides: TGTGCCAGCAGCTCGGGGGTCGTCGGGTACAATGAGCAGTTCTTC.

The chain uses TRBV7-9 and TRBJ2-7; possibly TRBD2 for D (5 bases). This CDR3 has 15 amino acids. Per germline, CDR1 SEHNR and CDR2 FQNEAQ (reference sequence). V lost 3 bases, J lost 3 bases, and 15 bases lay in between. The CDR3 DNA follows: TGTGCCAGCAGCTTGATCACTAGTGTTGGCTACGAGCAGTACTTC. Residues: CASSLITSVGYEQYF.

V is TRBV15 and J is TRBJ1-1; TRBD1 aligns across 8 bases. J lost 5 bases, V lost 7 bases, and 9 bases had no gene match. The CDR3 covers 14 residues. CDR1 and CDR2 from the germline V gene are LNHNV and YYDKDF (reference sequence). The CDR3 loop reads CATNQAGGRTEAFF. The CDR3 coding sequence is TGTGCCACCAACCAGGCAGGGGGCAGGACTGAAGCTTTCTTT.